Listed here is a single TCR beta chain. The antigen remains unidentified. This sample was included in a study of graft-versus-host responses after intestinal transplantation. Study in general: All of the recipients had induction that used anti-thymocyte globulin, then tacrolimus and steroids for approximately 3 years.

The CDR3 sequence is 13 residues long. CDR1 is MNHNY, CDR2 SVGAGI, per germline (reference sequence). Trimming shortened V by 2 bases and J by 5 bases, and 7 bases separated the two germline ends. Assay used: immunoSEQ multiplex PCR; TCRdb lists only in-frame clones, some missing. The sample includes over 100,000 clones, roughly 87% seen only once; the top ten take about 1%. General observations from the study: Recipient-marrow GvH clones were detected, some having first appeared in ileum or blood.

The sample was unstimulated CD4+ T cells sorted from spleen or lymph node cells, taken before intestinal transplant. This receptor was taken from a human donor who received an intestinal transplant. This chain links TRBV6-6 with TRBJ2-1; no clear D gene. The CDR3 sequence is CASSYTEHNEQFF. The CDR3 DNA sequence: TGTGCCAGCAGTTACACAGAACACAATGAGCAGTTCTTC.